This TCR beta chain comes out of a study of cytomegalovirus exposure and HLA in healthy donors. Study-level findings and limits: Most TCR beta V segments were productive about 87% or about 30% of the time in an earlier analysis. Of the V segments, some could not be distinguished, including TRBV6-2 and TRBV6-3, and were excluded.

Healthy bone marrow donors made up the donor group. This clone was counted a few times. Its antigen remains unidentified. CDR1 and CDR2 from the germline V gene are SGHNT and YYREEE (reference sequence). CDR3 length equals 13 residues. Germline trimming cut 3 bases from V and 7 bases from J; bases unmatched to any gene: 3. Primers included in the PCR were 60 Vbeta and 13 Jbeta primers. Sequenced by immunoSEQ multiplex PCR; TCRdb stores in-frame clones only, minus some. The sample lists over 150,000 clones; about 84% were seen once. Sequencing was carried out using PBMCs. V gene TRBV5-4 combines with J gene TRBJ1-2, with 10 bases fitting TRBD1. The source is a man younger than 35 in good health and CMV-seronegative. Written as DNA, the CDR3 is TGTGCCAGCAGCTCATGGACAGGGGGTGGCTACACCTTC. Its protein product is CASSSWTGGGYTF.